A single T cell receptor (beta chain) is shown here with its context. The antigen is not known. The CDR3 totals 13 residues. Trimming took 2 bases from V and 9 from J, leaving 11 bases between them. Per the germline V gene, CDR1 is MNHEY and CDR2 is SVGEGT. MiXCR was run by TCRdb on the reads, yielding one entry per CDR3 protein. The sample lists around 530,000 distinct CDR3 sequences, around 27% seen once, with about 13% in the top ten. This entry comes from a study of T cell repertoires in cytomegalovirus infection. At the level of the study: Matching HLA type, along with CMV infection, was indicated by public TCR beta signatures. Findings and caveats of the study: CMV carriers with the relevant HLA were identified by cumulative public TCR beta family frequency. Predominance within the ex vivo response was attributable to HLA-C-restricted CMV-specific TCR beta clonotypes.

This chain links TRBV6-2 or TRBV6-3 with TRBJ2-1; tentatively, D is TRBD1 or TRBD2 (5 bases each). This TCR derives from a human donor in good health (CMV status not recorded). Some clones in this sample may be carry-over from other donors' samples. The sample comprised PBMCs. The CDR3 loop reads CASSYAGGGEQFF. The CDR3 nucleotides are TGTGCCAGCAGTTACGCGGGTGGGGGTGAGCAGTTCTTC.